Listed below are T cell receptor beta chains from one sample, sequenced in a study of human CD8 memory T cell subsets. TCRdb reprocessed the 5' RACE reads and stores each CDR3 protein as one record, lacking DNA. The repertoire table contains approximately 9,400 distinct CDR3 sequences. The sample was CD8+ T cells from PBMCs. The receptors here all came from a human donor in good health. CDR3s include the opening cysteine and the closing phenylalanine or tryptophan. Size is omitted from some rows. Given values are once, few, many or a class for expanded clones.

abundance	j_gene	v_gene	CDR3aa
.	TRBJ2-3	TRBV6-2/TRBV6-3	CASSYALAGDGTDTQYF
.	TRBJ2-7	TRBV20-1	CSARGLITTYEQYF
.	TRBJ2-1	TRBV25-1	CASANLGTKGNEQFF
.	TRBJ1-2	TRBV27	CASSSTTGGVGYTF
medium-sized	TRBJ2-7	TRBV29-1	CSVRDSSSYEQYF
.	TRBJ1-4	TRBV24-1	CATSDYYNEKLFF
.	TRBJ1-1	TRBV5-4	CASSLSGRPEAFF
.	TRBJ1-2	TRBV6-5	CASSYRGQGERNYGYTF
.	TRBJ2-1	TRBV3-1	CASSARQGVNNEQFF
.	TRBJ2-3	TRBV29-1	CSVAVSPDTQYF
.	TRBJ1-5	TRBV19	CASSIVTGNQPQHF
.	TRBJ2-3	TRBV28	CASSLTSGRAVDTQYF
.	TRBJ2-1	TRBV20-1	CSAHPRGNNEQFF
.	TRBJ2-2	TRBV12-3/TRBV12-4	CASSMTGFGELFF
.	TRBJ2-7	TRBV5-6	CASSLGSLPHEQYF
.	TRBJ1-1	TRBV7-9	CASSLGGTRGEAFF
.	TRBJ2-1	TRBV12-3/TRBV12-4	CASSSGGDSYNEQFF
medium-sized	TRBJ1-1	TRBV29-1	CSGETENTEAFF